What follows is one T cell receptor beta chain and its context. The CDR3 has 10 residues. The V end was cut by 7 bases, the J end by 4 bases, with 4 bases between. Germline V lookup: CDR1 MGHDK, CDR2 SYGVNS. This sample is drawn from a study of T cells after yellow fever vaccination. From the 5' RACE reads, TCRdb called clonotypes with MiXCR, one entry per CDR3 protein. The sample consists of 450,000 to 550,000 distinct CDR3 sequences, about a fifth of them appearing once. This sequence originates from a young man who received the YFV17D yellow fever vaccine. The chain combines TRBV25-1 with TRBJ2-5; D not resolved. The sample was PBMCs, taken 20 to 25 days after the first yellow fever vaccination. CDR3 nucleotides: TGTGCCAGCATCGGAGAGACCCAGTACTTC. It yields the protein CASIGETQYF.